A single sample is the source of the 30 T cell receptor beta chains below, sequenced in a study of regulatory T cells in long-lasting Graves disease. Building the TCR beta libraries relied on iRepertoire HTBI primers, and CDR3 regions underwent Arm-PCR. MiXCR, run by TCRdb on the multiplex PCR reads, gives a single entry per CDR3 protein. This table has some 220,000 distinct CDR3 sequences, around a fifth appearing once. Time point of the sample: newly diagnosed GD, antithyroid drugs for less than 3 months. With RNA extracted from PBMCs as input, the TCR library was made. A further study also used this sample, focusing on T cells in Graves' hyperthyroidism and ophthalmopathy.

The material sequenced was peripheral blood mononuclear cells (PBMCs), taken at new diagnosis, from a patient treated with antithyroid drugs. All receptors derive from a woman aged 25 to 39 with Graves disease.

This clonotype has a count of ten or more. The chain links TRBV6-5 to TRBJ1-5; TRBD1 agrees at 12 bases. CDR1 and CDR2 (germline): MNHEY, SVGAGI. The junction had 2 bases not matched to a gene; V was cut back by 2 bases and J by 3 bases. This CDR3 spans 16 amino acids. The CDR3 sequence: CASSYGTGGTNQPQHF. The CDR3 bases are TGTGCCAGCAGTTACGGGACAGGGGGCACCAATCAGCCCCAGCATTTT.

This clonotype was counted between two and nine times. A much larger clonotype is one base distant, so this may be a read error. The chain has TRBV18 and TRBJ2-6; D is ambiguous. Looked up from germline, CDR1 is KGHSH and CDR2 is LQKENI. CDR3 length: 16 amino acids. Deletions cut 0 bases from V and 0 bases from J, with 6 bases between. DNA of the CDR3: TGTGCCAGCTCACCACCAACCGACTCTGGGGCCAACGTCCTGACTTTC. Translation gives CASSPPTDSGANVLTF. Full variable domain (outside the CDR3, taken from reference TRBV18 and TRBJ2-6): NAGVMQNPRHLVRRRGQEARLRCSPMKGHSHVYWYRQLPEEGLKFMVYLQKENIIDESGMPKERFSAEFPKEGPSILRIQQVVRGDSAAYFCASSPPTDSGANVLTFGAGSRLTVL.

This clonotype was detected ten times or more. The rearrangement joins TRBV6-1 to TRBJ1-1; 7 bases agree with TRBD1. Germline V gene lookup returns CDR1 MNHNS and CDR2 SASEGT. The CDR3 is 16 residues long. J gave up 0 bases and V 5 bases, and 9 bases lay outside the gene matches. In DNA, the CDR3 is TGTGCCAGCAGTCAAACAGGGGATGAAATGAACACTGAAGCTTTCTTT. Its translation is CASSQTGDEMNTEAFF.

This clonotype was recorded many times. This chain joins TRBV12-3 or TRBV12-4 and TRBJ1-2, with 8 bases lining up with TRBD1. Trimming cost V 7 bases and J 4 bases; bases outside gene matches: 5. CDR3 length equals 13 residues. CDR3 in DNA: TGTGCCAGCAAACTGGACAGGGTCTATGGCTACACCTTC. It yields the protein CASKLDRVYGYTF.

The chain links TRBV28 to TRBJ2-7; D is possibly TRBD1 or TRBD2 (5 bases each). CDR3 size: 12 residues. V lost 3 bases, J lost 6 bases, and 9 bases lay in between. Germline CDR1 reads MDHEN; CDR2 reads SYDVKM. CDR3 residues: CASSFDGAEQYF. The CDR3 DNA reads TGTGCCAGCAGTTTCGACGGGGCCGAGCAGTACTTC.

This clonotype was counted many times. For the CDR3, the DNA is TGTGCCAGCAGTTTAGGAGGACAGCTTTATGGCTACACCTTC. Protein sequence: CASSLGGQLYGYTF. V and J are TRBV12-3 or TRBV12-4 and TRBJ1-2; D is possibly TRBD1 (6 bases). The V end lost 1 base, the J end lost 5 bases, and 11 bases lay between the germline ends. CDR3 length: 14 residues.

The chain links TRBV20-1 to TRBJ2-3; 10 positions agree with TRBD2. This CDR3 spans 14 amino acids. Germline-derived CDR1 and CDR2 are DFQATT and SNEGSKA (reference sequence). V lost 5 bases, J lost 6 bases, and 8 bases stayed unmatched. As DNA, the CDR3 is TGCAGTGCTCTAGCGGGAGCGGGGGGCGATACGCAGTATTTT. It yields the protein CSALAGAGGDTQYF.

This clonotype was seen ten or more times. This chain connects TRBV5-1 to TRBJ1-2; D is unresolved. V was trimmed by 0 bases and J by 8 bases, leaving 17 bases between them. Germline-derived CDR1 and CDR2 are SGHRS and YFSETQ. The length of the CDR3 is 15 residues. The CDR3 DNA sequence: TGCGCCAGCAGCTTGGTGACGGCCCCAGTTGCCGGCTACACCTTC. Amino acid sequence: CASSLVTAPVAGYTF.

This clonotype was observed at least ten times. The CDR3 sequence: CASNVQDRNYGYTF. The DNA for the CDR3 is TGTGCCAGCAACGTTCAGGACAGAAACTATGGCTACACCTTC. V usage is TRBV7-9 and J usage is TRBJ1-2, with D tentatively TRBD1 (6 bases). Germline lookup yields CDR1 SEHNR and CDR2 FQNEAQ (reference sequence). Between the trimmed V and J ends, which lost 7 bases and 2 bases, there was a span of 14 bases. This CDR3 contains 14 residues.

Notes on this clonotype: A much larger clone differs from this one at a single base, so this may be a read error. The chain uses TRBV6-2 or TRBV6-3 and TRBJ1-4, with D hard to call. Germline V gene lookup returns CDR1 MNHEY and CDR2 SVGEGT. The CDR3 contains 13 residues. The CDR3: CASSSATNGKLFF. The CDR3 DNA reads TGTGCCAGCAGCAGTGCAACTAATGGAAAACTGTTTTTT.

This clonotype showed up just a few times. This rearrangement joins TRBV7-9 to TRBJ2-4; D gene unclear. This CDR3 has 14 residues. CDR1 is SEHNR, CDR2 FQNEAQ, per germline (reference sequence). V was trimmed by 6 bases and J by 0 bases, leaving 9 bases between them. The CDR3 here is CASSYRVAKNIQYF. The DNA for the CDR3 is TGTGCCAGCAGTTATAGAGTAGCCAAAAACATTCAGTACTTC.

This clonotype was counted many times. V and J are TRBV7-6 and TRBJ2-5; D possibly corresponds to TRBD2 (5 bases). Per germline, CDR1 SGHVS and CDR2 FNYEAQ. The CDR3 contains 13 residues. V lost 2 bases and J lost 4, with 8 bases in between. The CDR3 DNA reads TGTGCCAGCAGCTTAAAGAGGGCAGAGACCCAGTACTTC. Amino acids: CASSLKRAETQYF.

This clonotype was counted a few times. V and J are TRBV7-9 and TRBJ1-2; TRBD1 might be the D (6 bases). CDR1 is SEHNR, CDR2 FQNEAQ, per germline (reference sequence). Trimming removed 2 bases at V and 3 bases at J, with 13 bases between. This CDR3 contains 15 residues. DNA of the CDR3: TGTGCCAGCAGCTTAAAGGCAGGGGAGGACTATGGCTACACCTTC. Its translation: CASSLKAGEDYGYTF.

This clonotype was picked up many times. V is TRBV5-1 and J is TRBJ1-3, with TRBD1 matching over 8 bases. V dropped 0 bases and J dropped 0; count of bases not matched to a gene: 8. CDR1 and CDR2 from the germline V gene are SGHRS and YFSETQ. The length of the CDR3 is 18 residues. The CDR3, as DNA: TGCGCCAGCAGCTTGGACGGGACAGGTGATTTCTCTGGAAACACCATATATTTT. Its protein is CASSLDGTGDFSGNTIYF. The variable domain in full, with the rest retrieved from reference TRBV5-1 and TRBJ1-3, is KAGVTQTPRYLIKTRGQQVTLSCSPISGHRSVSWYQQTPGQGLQFLFEYFSETQRNKGNFPGRFSGRQFSNSRSEMNVSTLELGDSALYLCASSLDGTGDFSGNTIYFGEGSWLTVV.

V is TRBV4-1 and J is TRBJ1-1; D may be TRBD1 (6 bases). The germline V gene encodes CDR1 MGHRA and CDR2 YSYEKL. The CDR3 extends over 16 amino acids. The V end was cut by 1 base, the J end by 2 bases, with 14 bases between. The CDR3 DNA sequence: TGCGCCAGCAGCCAAGTCAGTGACAGGACAAACACTGAAGCTTTCTTT. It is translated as CASSQVSDRTNTEAFF.

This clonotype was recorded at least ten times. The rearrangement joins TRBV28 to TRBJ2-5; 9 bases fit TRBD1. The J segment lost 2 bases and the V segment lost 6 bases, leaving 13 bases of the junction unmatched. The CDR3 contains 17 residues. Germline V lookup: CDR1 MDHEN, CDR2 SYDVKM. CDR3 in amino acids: CASSRDTNRGPQETQYF. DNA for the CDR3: TGTGCCAGCAGCCGCGATACAAACAGGGGGCCACAAGAGACCCAGTACTTC.

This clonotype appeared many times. The CDR3 coding sequence is TGCAGTGCTAGGACGGAGAACTATCAGCCCCAGCATTTT. Amino acid sequence: CSARTENYQPQHF. The chain is built from TRBV20-1 and TRBJ1-5, with unresolved D. Germline CDR1 DFQATT, CDR2 SNEGSKA (reference sequence). Trimming shortened V by 3 bases and J by 5 bases, and 11 bases separated the two germline ends. This CDR3 region has 13 residues.

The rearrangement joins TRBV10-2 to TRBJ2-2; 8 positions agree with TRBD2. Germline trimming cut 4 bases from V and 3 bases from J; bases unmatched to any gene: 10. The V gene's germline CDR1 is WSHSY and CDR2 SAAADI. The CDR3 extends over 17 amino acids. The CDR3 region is CASSGSGREAYTGELFF. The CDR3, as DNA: TGCGCCAGCAGTGGCTCGGGGCGGGAGGCTTACACCGGGGAGCTGTTTTTT.

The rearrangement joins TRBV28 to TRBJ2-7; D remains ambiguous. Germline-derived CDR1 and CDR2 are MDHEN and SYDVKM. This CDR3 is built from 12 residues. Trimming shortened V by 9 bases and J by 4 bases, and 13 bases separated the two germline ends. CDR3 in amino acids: CARSQLEYEQYF. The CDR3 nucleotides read TGTGCCAGAAGCCAACTGGAGTACGAGCAGTACTTC.

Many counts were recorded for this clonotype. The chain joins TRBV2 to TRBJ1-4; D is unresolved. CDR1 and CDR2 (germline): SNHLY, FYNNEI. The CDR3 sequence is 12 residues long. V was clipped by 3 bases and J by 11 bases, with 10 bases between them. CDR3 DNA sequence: TGTGCCAGCAGTGAGGGAGGATTTAAACTGTTTTTT. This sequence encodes CASSEGGFKLFF.

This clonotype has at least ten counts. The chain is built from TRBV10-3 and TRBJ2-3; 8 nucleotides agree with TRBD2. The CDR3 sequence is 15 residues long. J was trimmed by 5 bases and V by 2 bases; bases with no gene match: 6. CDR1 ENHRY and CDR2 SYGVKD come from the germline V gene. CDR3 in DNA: TGTGCCATCAGTGAGGCGGGAGGAGGTATAGATACGCAGTATTTT. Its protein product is CAISEAGGGIDTQYF.

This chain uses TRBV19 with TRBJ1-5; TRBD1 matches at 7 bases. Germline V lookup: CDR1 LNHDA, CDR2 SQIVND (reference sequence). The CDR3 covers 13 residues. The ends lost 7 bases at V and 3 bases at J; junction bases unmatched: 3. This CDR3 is CASMGQFNQPQHF. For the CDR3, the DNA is TGTGCCAGTATGGGACAGTTCAATCAGCCCCAGCATTTT.

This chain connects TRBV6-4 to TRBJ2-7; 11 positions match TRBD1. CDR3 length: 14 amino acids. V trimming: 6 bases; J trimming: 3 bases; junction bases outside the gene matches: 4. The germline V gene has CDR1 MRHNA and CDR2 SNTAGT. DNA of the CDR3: TGTGCCAGCAGGACCGGGACAGGGGGCTACGAGCAGTACTTC. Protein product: CASRTGTGGYEQYF.

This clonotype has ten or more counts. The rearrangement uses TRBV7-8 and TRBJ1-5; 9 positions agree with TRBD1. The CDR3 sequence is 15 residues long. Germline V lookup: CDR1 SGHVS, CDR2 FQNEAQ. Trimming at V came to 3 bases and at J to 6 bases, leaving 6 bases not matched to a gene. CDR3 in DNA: TGTGCCAGCAGCTTGGGACAGGGAGGAGGTCAGCCCCAGCATTTT. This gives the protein CASSLGQGGGQPQHF.

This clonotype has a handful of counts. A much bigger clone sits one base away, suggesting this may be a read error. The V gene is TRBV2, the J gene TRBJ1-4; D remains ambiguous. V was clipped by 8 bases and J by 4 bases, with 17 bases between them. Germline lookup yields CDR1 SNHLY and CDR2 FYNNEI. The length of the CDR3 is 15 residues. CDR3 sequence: CASQDRQYDNEKLFF. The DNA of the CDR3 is TGTGCCAGCCAGGACCGGCAATACGATAATGAAAAACTGTTTTTT.

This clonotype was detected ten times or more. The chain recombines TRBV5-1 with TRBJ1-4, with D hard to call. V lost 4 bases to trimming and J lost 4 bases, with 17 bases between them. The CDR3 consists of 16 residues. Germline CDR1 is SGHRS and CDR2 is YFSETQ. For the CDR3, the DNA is TGCGCCAGCAGCCTGCCAGCGGGGTCTATTAATGAAAAACTGTTTTTT. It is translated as CASSLPAGSINEKLFF.

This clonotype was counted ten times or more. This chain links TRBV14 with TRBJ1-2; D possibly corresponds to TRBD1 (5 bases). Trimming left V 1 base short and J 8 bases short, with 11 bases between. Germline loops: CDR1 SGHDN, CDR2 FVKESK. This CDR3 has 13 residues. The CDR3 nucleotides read TGTGCCAGCAGCCAAGCTCGCGGGGACGGCTACACCTTC. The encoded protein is CASSQARGDGYTF.

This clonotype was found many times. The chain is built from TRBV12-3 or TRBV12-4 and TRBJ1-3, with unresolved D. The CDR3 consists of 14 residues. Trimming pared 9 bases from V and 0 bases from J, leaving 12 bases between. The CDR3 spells CASRTSLSGNTIYF. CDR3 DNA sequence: TGTGCCAGTCGAACGTCCCTCTCTGGAAACACCATATATTTT.

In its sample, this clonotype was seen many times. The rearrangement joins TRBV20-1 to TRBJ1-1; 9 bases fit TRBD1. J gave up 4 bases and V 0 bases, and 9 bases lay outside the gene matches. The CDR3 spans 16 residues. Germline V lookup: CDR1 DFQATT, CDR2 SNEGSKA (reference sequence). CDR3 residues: CSAREWGVTGGTEAFF. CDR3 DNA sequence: TGCAGTGCTAGAGAATGGGGTGTGACAGGGGGCACTGAAGCTTTCTTT.

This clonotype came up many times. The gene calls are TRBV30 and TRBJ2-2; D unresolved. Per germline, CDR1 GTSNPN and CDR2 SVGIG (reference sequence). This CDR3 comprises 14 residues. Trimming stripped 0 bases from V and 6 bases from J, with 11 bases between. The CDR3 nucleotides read TGTGCCTGGAGTGTGGTCACTGGCGCCGGGGAGCTGTTTTTT. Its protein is CAWSVVTGAGELFF. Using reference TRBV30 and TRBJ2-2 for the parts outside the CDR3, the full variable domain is SQTIHQWPATLVQPVGSPLSLECTVEGTSNPNLYWYRQAAGRGLQLLFYSVGIGQISSEVPQNLSASRPQDRQFILSSKKLLLSDSGFYLCAWSVVTGAGELFFGEGSRLTVL.